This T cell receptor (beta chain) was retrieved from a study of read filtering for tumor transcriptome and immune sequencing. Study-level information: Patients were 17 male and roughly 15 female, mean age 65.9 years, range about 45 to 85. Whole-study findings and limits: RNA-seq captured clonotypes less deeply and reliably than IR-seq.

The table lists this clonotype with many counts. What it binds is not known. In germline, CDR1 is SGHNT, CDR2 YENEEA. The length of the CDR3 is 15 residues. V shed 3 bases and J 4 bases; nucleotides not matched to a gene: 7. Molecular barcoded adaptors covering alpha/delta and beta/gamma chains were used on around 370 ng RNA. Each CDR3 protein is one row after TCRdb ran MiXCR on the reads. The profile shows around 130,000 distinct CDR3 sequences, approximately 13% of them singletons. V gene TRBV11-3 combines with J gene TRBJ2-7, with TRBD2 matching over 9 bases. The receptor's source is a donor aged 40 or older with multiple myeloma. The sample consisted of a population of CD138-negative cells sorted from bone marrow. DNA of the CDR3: TGTGCCAGCAGCTTTAGCGGGGGAGGCCTATACGAGCAGTACTTC. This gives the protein CASSFSGGGLYEQYF.